The source of this TCR beta chain is a study of cytomegalovirus exposure and HLA in healthy donors. This CDR3 is 15 amino acids long. The V segment lost 0 bases and the J segment 2 bases; nucleotides outside the gene matches: 1. Germline CDR1 MNHEY, CDR2 SVGAGI. Study-wide points: Several V segments, TRBV6-2 and TRBV6-3 among them, could not be told apart and were dropped. When analyzed later, a missense DCLRE1C variant was found to be linked to TCR beta V- and J-gene trimming.

The donors comprised healthy bone marrow donors. PCR involved 60 Vbeta and 13 Jbeta primers. Assay used: immunoSEQ multiplex PCR; TCRdb lists only in-frame clones, some missing. The listing contains 130,000 to 150,000 clones. Regarding this clone: Its antigen is not identified.

This TCR came from a male donor in good health and CMV-seronegative. The rearrangement uses TRBV6-5 and TRBJ2-1; 7 bases are a match to TRBD2. The source material was PBMCs. The CDR3 DNA sequence: TGTGCCAGCAGTTACTCGGGGGGGACCTACAATGAGCAGTTCTTC. This gives the protein CASSYSGGTYNEQFF.